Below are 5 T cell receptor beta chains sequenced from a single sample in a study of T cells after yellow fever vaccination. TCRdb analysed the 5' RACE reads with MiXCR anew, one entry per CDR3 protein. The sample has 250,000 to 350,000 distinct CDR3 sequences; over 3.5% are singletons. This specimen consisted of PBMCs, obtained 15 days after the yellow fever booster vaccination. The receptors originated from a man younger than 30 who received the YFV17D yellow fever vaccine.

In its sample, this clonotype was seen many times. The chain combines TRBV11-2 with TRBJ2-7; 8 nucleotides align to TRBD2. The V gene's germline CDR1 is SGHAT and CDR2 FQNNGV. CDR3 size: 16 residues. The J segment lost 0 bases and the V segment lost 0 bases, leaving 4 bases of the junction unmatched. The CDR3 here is CASSLDGGVSSYEQYF. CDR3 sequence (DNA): TGTGCCAGCAGCTTAGACGGGGGGGTAAGCTCCTACGAGCAGTACTTC.

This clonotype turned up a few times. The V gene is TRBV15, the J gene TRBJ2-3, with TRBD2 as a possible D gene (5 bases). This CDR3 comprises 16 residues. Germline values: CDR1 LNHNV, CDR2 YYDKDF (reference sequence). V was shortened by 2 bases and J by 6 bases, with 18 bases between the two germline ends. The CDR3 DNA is TGTGCCACCAGCAGAAATTCCGGGAACTCTATCGATACGCAGTATTTT. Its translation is CATSRNSGNSIDTQYF.

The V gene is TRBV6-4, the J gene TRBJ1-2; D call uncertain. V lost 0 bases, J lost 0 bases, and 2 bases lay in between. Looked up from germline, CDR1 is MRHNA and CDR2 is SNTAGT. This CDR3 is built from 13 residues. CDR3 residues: CASSDSTNYGYTF. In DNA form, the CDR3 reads TGTGCCAGCAGTGACTCGACTAACTATGGCTACACCTTC.

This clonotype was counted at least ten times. The CDR3 loop is CASSLVSGNNQPQHF. In nucleotides, the CDR3 is TGTGCCAGCAGCTTAGTCTCGGGGAATAATCAGCCCCAGCATTTT. V is TRBV7-2 and J is TRBJ1-5; no clear D. Trimming shortened V by 1 base and J by 4 bases, and 11 bases separated the two germline ends. CDR3 length equals 15 residues. CDR1 is SGHTA, CDR2 FQGNSA, per germline.

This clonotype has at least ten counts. This chain's CDR3 is CASSFSGTPEQYF. The CDR3 region has the DNA TGTGCCAGCAGCTTCTCCGGGACCCCCGAGCAGTACTTC. This sequence joins TRBV11-2 and TRBJ2-7; D tentatively reads TRBD1 or TRBD2 (5 bases each). This CDR3 has 13 residues. Germline V gene data show CDR1 as SGHAT and CDR2 as FQNNGV. V shed 3 bases and J shed 6 bases, with 12 bases lying between them. Full variable domain (missing parts from reference TRBV11-2 and TRBJ2-7): EAGVAQSPRYKIIEKRQSVAFWCNPISGHATLYWYQQILGQGPKLLIQFQNNGVVDDSQLPKDRFSAERLKGVDSTLKIQPAKLEDSAVYLCASSFSGTPEQYFGPGTRLTVT.